These 22 T cell receptor beta chains were sequenced from one sample in a study of cytomegalovirus exposure and HLA in healthy donors. Primers included in the PCR were 60 Vbeta and 13 Jbeta primers. The protocol was immunoSEQ multiplex PCR, while the TCRdb copy is restricted to in-frame clones and leaves out a portion. The sample shows roughly 120,000 clones, approximately 81% of them seen only once. Sequencing was performed on PBMCs. These receptor sequences come from a woman aged 25 to 39 in good health and CMV-seronegative.

This clone was observed once. V usage is TRBV11-3 and J usage is TRBJ1-1; maybe TRBD1 (6 bases). Trimming shortened V by 5 bases and J by 5 bases, and 15 bases separated the two germline ends. CDR1 SGHNT and CDR2 YENEEA come from the germline V gene. The CDR3 extends over 14 amino acids. The CDR3 is CASSQQGLGTEAFF. The CDR3 DNA reads as TGTGCCAGCAGCCAGCAGGGGCTTGGAACTGAAGCTTTCTTT.

The rearrangement links TRBV11-1 to TRBJ2-4; D is perhaps TRBD2 (5 bases). From germline, CDR1 is SGHAT and CDR2 FQDESV (reference sequence). The CDR3 has 16 residues. Trimming stripped 0 bases from V and 6 bases from J, with 15 bases between. In nucleotides, the CDR3 is TGTGCCAGCAGCTTAGCGATTAGCGAGCCAAGAAACATTCAGTACTTC. This translates into CASSLAISEPRNIQYF. The full variable domain, completed using reference TRBV11-1 and TRBJ2-4, is EAEVAQSPRYKITEKSQAVAFWCDPISGHATLYWYRQILGQGPELLVQFQDESVVDDSQLPKDRFSAERLKGVDSTLKIQPAELGDSAMYLCASSLAISEPRNIQYFGAGTRLSVL.

The chain carries TRBV18 and TRBJ2-5; TRBD1 matches 9 bases. Germline V CDR1 and CDR2: KGHSH, LQKENI. Losses at the gene ends were 5 bases for V and 5 bases for J; bases not matched to a gene: 6. The CDR3 is 14 amino acids. The DNA of the CDR3 is TGTGCCAGCTCATCCACAGGGGGCCTCGAGACCCAGTACTTC. Encoded protein: CASSSTGGLETQYF. The whole variable domain, filled in from reference TRBV18 and TRBJ2-5, reads NAGVMQNPRHLVRRRGQEARLRCSPMKGHSHVYWYRQLPEEGLKFMVYLQKENIIDESGMPKERFSAEFPKEGPSILRIQQVVRGDSAAYFCASSSTGGLETQYFGPGTRLLVL.

The gene calls are TRBV9 and TRBJ2-3, with 12 bases identical to TRBD2. This CDR3 is 17 amino acids long. Germline-derived CDR1 and CDR2 are SGDLS and YYNGEE. V was clipped by 0 bases and J by 5 bases; unmatched bases: 7. CDR3 DNA: TGTGCCAGCAGCGTAGATCTAGCGGGAGGGCCAATAGATACGCAGTATTTT. Protein: CASSVDLAGGPIDTQYF.

The chain couples TRBV28 to TRBJ1-1, with 8 bases fitting TRBD1. Germline V gene lookup returns CDR1 MDHEN and CDR2 SYDVKM. This CDR3 region has 15 residues. Trimming at V came to 2 bases and at J to 9 bases, leaving 11 bases not matched to a gene. The CDR3 sequence is CASSLPQVRQGKAFF. In DNA form, the CDR3 reads TGTGCCAGCAGTTTACCCCAAGTCCGACAGGGGAAAGCTTTCTTT.

The J gene is TRBJ2-3, the V gene TRBV7-9; a possible D gene is TRBD1 (5 bases). V was trimmed by 5 bases and J by 4 bases, leaving 13 bases between them. The germline CDR1 and CDR2 sequences are SEHNR and FQNEAQ (reference sequence). There are 14 residues in the CDR3. As DNA, the CDR3 is TGTGCCAGCAGCCATCCTAGGGGCCCAGATACGCAGTATTTT. It codes for CASSHPRGPDTQYF.

The chain uses TRBV20-1 and TRBJ2-1; D unclear. Germline assignment: CDR1 DFQATT and CDR2 SNEGSKA (reference sequence). The length of the CDR3 is 11 residues. V shed 3 bases and J shed 6 bases, with 6 bases lying between them. In DNA form, the CDR3 reads TGCAGTGCTAGGGTCGGCAATGAGCAGTTCTTC. Translation gives CSARVGNEQFF.

This chain joins TRBV5-4 and TRBJ2-7, with 8 bases fitting TRBD2. The CDR3 consists of 15 residues. CDR1 is SGHNT, CDR2 YYREEE, per germline (reference sequence). With V trimmed by 0 bases and J by 1 base, 3 bases remained unmatched. CDR3 nucleotides: TGTGCCAGCAGCTTGGAAGCGGGAGTGTCCTACGAGCAGTACTTC. Amino acid sequence: CASSLEAGVSYEQYF. Filled out from reference TRBV5-4 and TRBJ2-7, the complete variable domain reads ETGVTQSPTHLIKTRGQQVTLRCSSQSGHNTVSWYQQALGQGPQFIFQYYREEENGRGNFPPRFSGLQFPNYSSELNVNALELDDSALYLCASSLEAGVSYEQYFGPGTRLTVT.

J is TRBJ1-2 and V is TRBV2; the match to TRBD1 covers 7 bases. With V trimmed by 4 bases and J by 7 bases, 9 bases remained unmatched. Germline V CDR1 and CDR2: SNHLY, FYNNEI. This CDR3 is 14 amino acids long. The DNA for the CDR3 is TGTGCCAGCAGTGCCGACAGGGTATTGGGTGGCTACACCTTC. Its translation is CASSADRVLGGYTF.

The CDR3 is CASSLAVQVNNEQFF. CDR3 DNA sequence: TGTGCCAGCAGCTTAGCAGTACAGGTTAACAATGAGCAGTTCTTC. This chain uses TRBV7-2 with TRBJ2-1, with D possibly TRBD1 on 5 matching bases. The length of the CDR3 is 15 residues. Deletions cut 0 bases from V and 5 bases from J, with 11 bases between. CDR1 is SGHTA, CDR2 FQGNSA, per germline.

The V and J genes are TRBV4-1 and TRBJ1-5, with 7 positions matching TRBD1. The germline CDR1 and CDR2 sequences are MGHRA and YSYEKL. There are 16 residues in the CDR3. V gave up 4 bases and J gave up 0 bases; unmatched junction bases: 6. Here the CDR3 reads CASSLETGYSNQPQHF. CDR3 coding DNA: TGCGCCAGCAGCCTAGAGACAGGGTATAGCAATCAGCCCCAGCATTTT.

This clone was recorded a few times. The chain uses TRBV7-9 and TRBJ1-1; no definite D call. Germline values: CDR1 SEHNR, CDR2 FQNEAQ (reference sequence). Trimming took 5 bases from V and 3 from J, leaving 10 bases between them. The CDR3 runs 13 residues. CDR3 in DNA: TGTGCCAGCAGCCCGCAGGCTGACACTGAAGCTTTCTTT. It is translated as CASSPQADTEAFF. The full variable domain, completed using reference TRBV7-9 and TRBJ1-1, is DTGVSQNPRHKITKRGQNVTFRCDPISEHNRLYWYRQTLGQGPEFLTYFQNEAQLEKSRLLSDRFSAERPKGSFSTLEIQRTEQGDSAMYLCASSPQADTEAFFGQGTRLTVV.

The chain links TRBV6-1 to TRBJ1-6; 7 bases agree with TRBD1. The germline V gene has CDR1 MNHNS and CDR2 SASEGT. The CDR3 extends over 14 amino acids. Losses at the gene ends were 2 bases for V and 9 bases for J; bases not matched to a gene: 4. CDR3 protein: CASSERQGSSPLHF. The CDR3 DNA reads TGTGCCAGCAGTGAAAGACAGGGAAGTTCACCCCTCCACTTT.

This clone was counted between two and nine times. The J gene is TRBJ2-5, the V gene TRBV7-8; tentative D call: TRBD2 (5 bases). V gave up 5 bases and J gave up 9 bases, with 19 bases separating them. The germline V gene has CDR1 SGHVS and CDR2 FQNEAQ. CDR3 length: 14 amino acids. The CDR3 here is CASSQTRVRGPQYF. As DNA, the CDR3 is TGTGCCAGCAGCCAGACTCGAGTTAGAGGGCCCCAGTACTTC. Full variable domain (rest looked up from reference TRBV7-8 and TRBJ2-5): GAGVSQSPRYKVAKRGQDVALRCDPISGHVSLFWYQQALGQGPEFLTYFQNEAQLDKSGLPSDRFFAERPEGSVSTLKIQRTQQEDSAVYLCASSQTRVRGPQYFGPGTRLLVL.

The chain links TRBV5-1 to TRBJ2-7; TRBD1 aligns across 9 bases. This CDR3 is 14 amino acids long. Germline-derived CDR1 and CDR2 are SGHRS and YFSETQ. J gave up 5 bases and V 4 bases, and 7 bases lay outside the gene matches. DNA of the CDR3: TGCGCCAGCAGCAGAGGGACAGGGAATAACGAGCAGTACTTC. Amino acid sequence: CASSRGTGNNEQYF.

This chain links TRBV6-6 with TRBJ1-3; TRBD1 matches at 8 bases. The CDR3 covers 13 residues. V shed 11 bases and J 6 bases; nucleotides not matched to a gene: 9. Germline lookup yields CDR1 MNHNY and CDR2 SVGAGI (reference sequence). CDR3 sequence: CASQPGGENTIYF. For the CDR3, the DNA is TGTGCCTCCCAGCCAGGGGGCGAAAACACCATATATTTT.

The chain uses TRBV4-1 and TRBJ2-3; 9 bases match TRBD2. CDR3 length: 14 amino acids. V trimming: 3 bases; J trimming: 4 bases; junction bases outside the gene matches: 2. Germline CDR1 and CDR2: MGHRA and YSYEKL. The CDR3 loop is CASSQREGPDTQYF. CDR3 coding DNA: TGCGCCAGCAGCCAGCGGGAGGGCCCAGATACGCAGTATTTT.

V usage is TRBV5-4 and J usage is TRBJ1-1; D remains ambiguous. Per germline, CDR1 SGHNT and CDR2 YYREEE (reference sequence). Trimming left V 4 bases short and J 1 base short, with 14 bases between. The CDR3 spans 15 residues. CDR3 loop: CASSRRLVGNTEAFF. The CDR3 region has the DNA TGTGCCAGCAGCAGAAGACTCGTGGGGAACACTGAAGCTTTCTTT.

This clone appeared a few times. This chain connects TRBV14 to TRBJ1-2, with a possible D match to TRBD1 (6 bases). From germline, CDR1 is SGHDN and CDR2 FVKESK. This CDR3 contains 12 residues. Trimming took off 2 bases at V and 8 bases at J, with 9 bases between the two ends. The CDR3 DNA is TGTGCCAGCAGCCAACAGGGGTGGGGCTACACCTTC. Its protein is CASSQQGWGYTF.

The chain combines TRBV12-5 with TRBJ2-3; weak D call: TRBD2 (5 bases). V gave up 1 base and J gave up 7 bases, with 12 bases separating them. The CDR3 spans 14 residues. The germline CDR1 and CDR2 sequences are LGHNT and FRNRAP. For the CDR3, the DNA is TGTGCTAGTGGTTTGGGGGCTAGCTGGAATACGCAGTATTTT. Translation: CASGLGASWNTQYF.

This chain connects TRBV19 to TRBJ2-3; tentative D call: TRBD2 (6 bases). This CDR3 is built from 16 residues. The ends were cut back, 5 bases at V and 0 bases at J, with 15 bases in the middle. CDR1 is LNHDA, CDR2 SQIVND, per germline (reference sequence). The CDR3 nucleotides read TGTGCCAGTAGTTTAACCCCTAGCGTAAGCACAGATACGCAGTATTTT. Translating gives CASSLTPSVSTDTQYF.

The chain employs TRBV19 and TRBJ2-3, with TRBD2 matching 7 bases. The V gene end was trimmed by 7 bases and the J gene end by 1 base; junction bases not matched to a gene: 5. This CDR3 contains 14 residues. From germline, CDR1 is LNHDA and CDR2 SQIVND (reference sequence). CDR3 sequence (DNA): TGTGCCAGTACTCGGCGGGAGCGCACAGATACGCAGTATTTT. Translation: CASTRRERTDTQYF.